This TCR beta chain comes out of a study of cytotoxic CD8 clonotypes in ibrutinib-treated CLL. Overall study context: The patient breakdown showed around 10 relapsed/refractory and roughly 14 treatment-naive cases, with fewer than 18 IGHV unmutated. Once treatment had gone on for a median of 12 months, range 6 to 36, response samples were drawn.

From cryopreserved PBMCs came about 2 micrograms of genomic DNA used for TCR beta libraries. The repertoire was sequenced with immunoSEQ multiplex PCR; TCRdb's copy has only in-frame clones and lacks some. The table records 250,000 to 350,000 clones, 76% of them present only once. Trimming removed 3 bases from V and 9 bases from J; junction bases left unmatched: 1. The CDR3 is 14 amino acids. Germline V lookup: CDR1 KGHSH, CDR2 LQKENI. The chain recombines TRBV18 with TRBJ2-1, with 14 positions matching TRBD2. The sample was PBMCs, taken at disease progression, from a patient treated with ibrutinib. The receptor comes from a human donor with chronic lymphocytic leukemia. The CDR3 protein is CASSPGLAGAEQFF. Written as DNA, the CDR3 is TGTGCCAGCTCACCGGGACTAGCGGGAGCTGAGCAGTTCTTC.